These 26 T cell receptor beta chains were sequenced from one sample in a study of cytomegalovirus exposure and HLA in healthy donors. Primers for the PCR totalled 60 Vbeta and 13 Jbeta. Produced via immunoSEQ multiplex PCR; TCRdb's table is partial and in-frame only. The data contain more than 85,000 clones, 79% of them seen just once; the ten biggest clones take up around 3%. What was sequenced was PBMCs. The receptors originated from a male donor in good health and CMV-seropositive.

CDR3 protein: CASKTSGVKQFF. DNA of the CDR3: TGTGCCAGTAAGACTAGCGGGGTAAAGCAGTTCTTC. This rearrangement joins TRBV19 to TRBJ2-1; TRBD2 agrees at 11 bases. Looked up from germline, CDR1 is LNHDA and CDR2 is SQIVND (reference sequence). Trimming at V came to 7 bases and at J to 11 bases, leaving 4 bases not matched to a gene. This CDR3 has 12 residues.

V is TRBV7-9 and J is TRBJ2-5, with 8 bases identical to TRBD2. This CDR3 contains 15 residues. CDR1 is SEHNR and CDR2 is FQNEAQ in the germline V gene (reference sequence). V was clipped by 4 bases and J by 1 base; unmatched bases: 5. CDR3 in amino acids: CASSYRGGSQETQYF. The DNA for the CDR3 is TGTGCCAGCAGCTACCGCGGGGGGTCCCAAGAGACCCAGTACTTC.

This clone was seen a single time. The chain links TRBV2 to TRBJ1-5; D call uncertain. V lost 5 bases, J lost 1 base, and 12 bases lay in between. This CDR3 comprises 15 residues. From germline, CDR1 is SNHLY and CDR2 FYNNEI. The CDR3: CASSRWASSNQPQHF. The CDR3 DNA is TGTGCCAGCAGTAGATGGGCAAGCAGCAATCAGCCCCAGCATTTT.

This clone has a single count. The rearrangement joins TRBV2 to TRBJ2-5; 11 nucleotides align to TRBD2. This CDR3 is built from 15 residues. V shed 6 bases, J shed 5 bases, and the junction held 8 bases outside the gene matches. Germline V CDR1 and CDR2: SNHLY, FYNNEI. This chain's CDR3 is CASSPGSGGVETQYF. The DNA of the CDR3 is TGTGCCAGCAGCCCGGGTAGCGGGGGGGTGGAGACCCAGTACTTC.

This clone came up a few times. The chain recombines TRBV5-5 with TRBJ1-2, with a possible D match to TRBD1 (6 bases). V lost 0 bases and J lost 8, with 17 bases in between. CDR3 length equals 15 residues. Germline CDR1 is SGHKS and CDR2 is YYEKEE (reference sequence). The CDR3 DNA follows: TGTGCCAGCAGCTTGGAGCAAGGGGGAAGGGAAGGCTACACCTTC. It specifies CASSLEQGGREGYTF.

The chain recombines TRBV7-9 with TRBJ1-1, with TRBD1 identical over 7 bases. The junction had 5 bases not matched to a gene; V was cut back by 4 bases and J by 0 bases. The CDR3 covers 15 residues. CDR1 is SEHNR and CDR2 is FQNEAQ in the germline V gene (reference sequence). Here the CDR3 reads CASSSTRGLNTEAFF. DNA of the CDR3: TGTGCCAGCAGCTCAACCAGGGGGTTGAACACTGAAGCTTTCTTT.

The V and J genes are TRBV5-1 and TRBJ2-6; D remains ambiguous. CDR1 and CDR2 from the germline V gene are SGHRS and YFSETQ. CDR3 length: 11 amino acids. Written as DNA, the CDR3 is TGCGCTCACTATGGGGCCAACGTCCTGACTTTC. This sequence encodes CAHYGANVLTF.

The chain recombines TRBV11-2 with TRBJ2-7; possible D gene TRBD1, 6 bases. The CDR3 spans 15 residues. Trimming removed 5 bases at V and 4 bases at J, with 18 bases between. Germline CDR1 SGHAT, CDR2 FQNNGV. CDR3 in DNA: TGTGCCAGCAGCCGGACAGTTGGAGATTTTTACGAGCAGTACTTC. It yields the protein CASSRTVGDFYEQYF.

V usage is TRBV4-2 and J usage is TRBJ1-2; TRBD1 might be the D (6 bases). The CDR3 is made up of 12 amino acids. Trimming stripped 0 bases from V and 10 bases from J, with 9 bases between. CDR1 and CDR2 from the germline V gene are LGHNA and YNFKEQ. The CDR3 is CASSQEGGPYTF. The CDR3 DNA sequence: TGTGCCAGCAGCCAAGAGGGGGGGCCCTACACCTTC.

The chain carries TRBV27 and TRBJ1-1; 7 bases agree with TRBD1. Trimming at V came to 9 bases and at J to 0 bases, leaving 4 bases not matched to a gene. Per germline, CDR1 MNHEY and CDR2 SMNVEV (reference sequence). The CDR3 covers 13 residues. CDR3 in amino acids: CASGGQMNTEAFF. DNA of the CDR3: TGTGCCAGTGGGGGACAGATGAACACTGAAGCTTTCTTT.

The rearrangement joins TRBV7-2 to TRBJ1-2; D possibly corresponds to TRBD1 (6 bases). Looked up from germline, CDR1 is SGHTA and CDR2 is FQGNSA. Trimming pared 1 base from V and 7 bases from J, leaving 13 bases between. The CDR3 length is 14 residues. The CDR3 is CASSLVRKGGGYTF. For the CDR3, the DNA is TGTGCCAGCAGCTTAGTGAGAAAAGGGGGTGGCTACACCTTC.

The chain links TRBV29-1 to TRBJ1-1; 8 nucleotides agree with TRBD1. CDR1 SQVTM and CDR2 ANQGSEA come from the germline V gene. Trimming removed 7 bases from V and 1 base from J; junction bases left unmatched: 2. This CDR3 comprises 12 residues. The CDR3 spells CSADRANTEAFF. CDR3 nucleotide sequence: TGCAGCGCGGACAGGGCGAACACTGAAGCTTTCTTT.

The J gene is TRBJ2-2, the V gene TRBV5-6; TRBD2 aligns across 10 bases. The CDR3 extends over 16 amino acids. Germline CDR1 is SGHDT and CDR2 is YYEEEE. V shed 4 bases, J shed 4 bases, and the junction held 7 bases outside the gene matches. The CDR3 is CASSLLAGALTGELFF. DNA of the CDR3: TGTGCCAGCAGCCTGCTAGCGGGGGCTCTCACCGGGGAGCTGTTTTTT.

The chain is built from TRBV4-1 and TRBJ2-3; 8 nucleotides align to TRBD2. The germline CDR1 and CDR2 sequences are MGHRA and YSYEKL. The trim removed 4 bases at V and 3 bases at J, leaving 9 bases unmatched. This CDR3 has 16 amino acids. The CDR3 reads CASSPGTRWGTDTQYF. The DNA for the CDR3 is TGCGCCAGCAGCCCCGGGACTAGATGGGGGACAGATACGCAGTATTTT.

The chain employs TRBV5-6 and TRBJ2-2, with D perhaps matching TRBD1 (5 bases). CDR3 size: 15 residues. The germline gives CDR1 SGHDT, CDR2 YYEEEE. Between the trimmed V and J ends, which lost 3 bases and 1 base, there was a span of 10 bases. In nucleotides, the CDR3 is TGTGCCAGCAGCTGGGCAGGGATGAACACCGGGGAGCTGTTTTTT. Protein: CASSWAGMNTGELFF.

The table lists this clone with a count of one. The chain combines TRBV5-1 with TRBJ1-1; D gene uncertain. The CDR3 has 14 residues. In germline, CDR1 is SGHRS, CDR2 YFSETQ. The ends were cut back, 2 bases at V and 0 bases at J, with 8 bases in the middle. The CDR3 bases are TGCGCCAGCAGCTTAAGGAGCTTGAACACTGAAGCTTTCTTT. The encoded protein is CASSLRSLNTEAFF.

V and J are TRBV19 and TRBJ2-5; no definite D call. The CDR3 loop spans 14 amino acids. Germline assignment: CDR1 LNHDA and CDR2 SQIVND (reference sequence). V dropped 6 bases and J dropped 1 base, with 12 bases sitting between them. The DNA for the CDR3 is TGTGCCAGTAGCCCCCTGGGCCCCCAAGAGACCCAGTACTTC. Translation: CASSPLGPQETQYF.

The V and J genes are TRBV5-4 and TRBJ1-4; D is uncertain. Germline V gene lookup returns CDR1 SGHNT and CDR2 YYREEE (reference sequence). Trimming stripped 3 bases from V and 3 bases from J, with 6 bases between. CDR3 size: 13 residues. The CDR3, as DNA: TGTGCCAGCAGCTCGGCGGCTAATGAAAAACTGTTTTTT. Its translation is CASSSAANEKLFF.

The CDR3 protein is CASSEQGGNQPQHF. Written as DNA, the CDR3 is TGTGCCAGCAGTGAACAGGGTGGCAATCAGCCCCAGCATTTT. The V gene is TRBV6-1, the J gene TRBJ1-5; a weak D match, TRBD1 (5 bases). Trimming took off 2 bases at V and 2 bases at J, with 7 bases between the two ends. The CDR3 has 14 residues. Germline CDR1 is MNHNS and CDR2 is SASEGT.

This clone has a handful of counts. This chain links TRBV19 with TRBJ1-1; maybe TRBD1 (5 bases). From germline, CDR1 is LNHDA and CDR2 SQIVND (reference sequence). This CDR3 contains 12 residues. V gave up 5 bases and J gave up 10 bases, with 14 bases separating them. Here the CDR3 reads CASSSRQTRAFF. As DNA, the CDR3 is TGTGCCAGTAGTTCCCGACAGACCCGAGCTTTCTTT.

V gene TRBV6-1 combines with J gene TRBJ2-7, with 12 bases aligning to TRBD1. Germline trimming cut 6 bases from V and 4 bases from J; bases unmatched to any gene: 7. The CDR3 runs to 15 residues. From germline, CDR1 is MNHNS and CDR2 SASEGT. CDR3 DNA: TGTGCCAGCAGGAGCGGGACAGGGGGCATTTACGAGCAGTACTTC. It translates to CASRSGTGGIYEQYF.

The V and J genes are TRBV12-5 and TRBJ1-6; maybe TRBD1 (6 bases). CDR3 length: 20 amino acids. Trimming cost V 2 bases and J 0 bases, with 20 bases left between them. Germline CDR1 and CDR2: LGHNT and FRNRAP. DNA of the CDR3: TGTGCTAGTGGTTTGAATTTGGTGCAGGGGAATGTCTCCTATAATTCACCCCTCCACTTT. This sequence encodes CASGLNLVQGNVSYNSPLHF.

The genes are TRBV19 and TRBJ1-2; 9 nucleotides match TRBD1. V was pared by 7 bases and J by 8 bases, with 11 bases of the junction left unmatched. The CDR3 spans 14 residues. The germline gives CDR1 LNHDA, CDR2 SQIVND (reference sequence). The CDR3 DNA follows: TGTGCCAGTACCCGGGACAGGGAACTCCGAGGCTACACCTTC. It is translated as CASTRDRELRGYTF.

V gene TRBV10-3 combines with J gene TRBJ1-2; 9 bases line up with TRBD1. V lost 3 bases and J lost 2; bases outside the gene matches: 4. This CDR3 is 15 amino acids long. Germline V gene sequence: CDR1 ENHRY, CDR2 SYGVKD. This CDR3 reads CAISDPGQGNYGYTF. CDR3 in DNA: TGTGCCATCAGTGACCCGGGACAGGGAAACTATGGCTACACCTTC.

This chain uses TRBV6-1 with TRBJ2-2; 9 nucleotides line up with TRBD1. CDR3 length: 16 amino acids. V was pared by 4 bases and J by 3 bases, with 6 bases of the junction left unmatched. Looked up from germline, CDR1 is MNHNS and CDR2 is SASEGT. Written as DNA, the CDR3 is TGTGCCAGCAGTGGTGGACAGGGGTTCGACACCGGGGAGCTGTTTTTT. This gives the protein CASSGGQGFDTGELFF.

This clone was detected only a few times. This chain connects TRBV6-1 to TRBJ2-7; D is possibly TRBD2 (6 bases). Trimming cost V 11 bases and J 2 bases, with 22 bases left between them. Looked up from germline, CDR1 is MNHNS and CDR2 is SASEGT. The CDR3 loop spans 15 amino acids. The CDR3 loop reads CACDRGTLTPYEQYF. The DNA of the CDR3 is TGTGCCTGCGACCGGGGGACTTTAACTCCCTACGAGCAGTACTTC.